One sample yielded the 5 T cell receptor beta chains listed below, sequenced in a study of T cell repertoires in ileal Crohn's disease. Time point specified: neoterminal ileum biopsy at postoperative endoscopy, about 6 months after surgery. This table comes from immunoSEQ multiplex PCR, and its TCRdb copy is limited to in-frame clones, with some not included. The table lists fewer than 13,000 clones, about 82% of them singletons. Source material: ileal tissue. These receptor sequences come from an adult with Crohn's disease.

This chain joins TRBV28 and TRBJ1-5; the match to TRBD1 covers 8 bases. Germline V gives CDR1 MDHEN, CDR2 SYDVKM. CDR3 length: 15 amino acids. V was clipped by 4 bases and J by 5 bases; unmatched bases: 7. CDR3 amino acids: CASSSGQGIDQPQHF. CDR3 nucleotide sequence: TGTGCCAGCAGTTCCGGACAGGGCATAGATCAGCCCCAGCATTTT.

The sample holds a few counts of this clone. The J gene is TRBJ1-4, the V gene TRBV7-8; tentatively, D is TRBD1 (5 bases). Trimming pared 2 bases from V and 7 bases from J, leaving 14 bases between. Germline lookup yields CDR1 SGHVS and CDR2 FQNEAQ. The CDR3 is 15 amino acids. The CDR3 here is CASSLRRQGSEKLFF. For the CDR3, the DNA is TGTGCCAGCAGCTTACGGCGTCAGGGAAGTGAAAAACTGTTTTTT.

This clone was observed a few times. The sample holds other DNA sequences that translate to the same CDR3. The V and J genes are TRBV19 and TRBJ1-1; TRBD1 is a possible D gene (5 bases). Looked up from germline, CDR1 is LNHDA and CDR2 is SQIVND (reference sequence). The V and J ends lost 3 bases and 5 bases respectively, with 10 bases between them. This CDR3 spans 13 amino acids. The chain's CDR3 is CASSIGGGTEAFF. In DNA, the CDR3 is TGTGCCAGTAGTATTGGGGGGGGGACTGAAGCTTTCTTT.

This clone was seen just once. V usage is TRBV6-5 and J usage is TRBJ2-4, with D possibly being TRBD1 (6 bases). The V gene's germline CDR1 is MNHEY and CDR2 SVGAGI. Trimming removed 4 bases from V and 4 bases from J, with 14 bases in between. This CDR3 has 15 residues. CDR3 protein: CASSSPRTAKNIQYF. CDR3 nucleotides: TGTGCCAGCAGTTCCCCGAGGACAGCTAAAAACATTCAGTACTTC.

The genes are TRBV9 and TRBJ2-3, with 9 bases fitting TRBD2. V trimming: 0 bases; J trimming: 5 bases; junction bases outside the gene matches: 4. Germline V gives CDR1 SGDLS, CDR2 YYNGEE. CDR3 length: 15 amino acids. CDR3 DNA sequence: TGTGCCAGCAGCGTAGCGGCGGGAGGGGTAGATACGCAGTATTTT. Translated: CASSVAAGGVDTQYF.